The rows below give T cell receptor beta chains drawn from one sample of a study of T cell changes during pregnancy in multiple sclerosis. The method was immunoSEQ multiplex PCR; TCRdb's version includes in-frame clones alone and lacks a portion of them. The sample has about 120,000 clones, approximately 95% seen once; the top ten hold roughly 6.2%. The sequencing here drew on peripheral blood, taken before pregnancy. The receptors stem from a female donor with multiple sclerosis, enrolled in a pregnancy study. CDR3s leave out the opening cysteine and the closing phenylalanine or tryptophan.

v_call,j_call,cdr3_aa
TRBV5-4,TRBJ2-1,ASSLQAGGHNEQF
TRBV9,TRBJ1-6,ASSAQGAEGSPLH
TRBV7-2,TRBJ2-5,ASSLVSQGMETQY
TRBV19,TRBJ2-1,ASSGLAGVGEQF
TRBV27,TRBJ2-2,ASSSLPPGELF
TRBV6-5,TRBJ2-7,ASSYEASGTYEQY
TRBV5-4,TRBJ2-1,ASSSTGPANEQF
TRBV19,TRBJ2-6,ASSREAGNSGANVLT
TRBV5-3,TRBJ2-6,AVRDRTSSGANVLT
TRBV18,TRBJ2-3,ASSSGASQYTDTQY
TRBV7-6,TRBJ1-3,ASSLSGGNTIY
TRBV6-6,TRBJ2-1,ASRPGLAGDRDEQF
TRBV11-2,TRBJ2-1,ASSFSVAEYEQF
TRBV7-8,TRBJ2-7,ASSLGKPGQTSYEQY
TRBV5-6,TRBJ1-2,ASSPTHRDGYT
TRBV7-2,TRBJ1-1,AGSRGKTNTEAF
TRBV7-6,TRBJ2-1,ASSLARAGEQF
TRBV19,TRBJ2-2,AGGIGTGELF
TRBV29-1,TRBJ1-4,SVVRQIQGADEKLF
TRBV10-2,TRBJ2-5,ASSDPPRGETQY
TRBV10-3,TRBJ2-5,AISEAAGGQETQY
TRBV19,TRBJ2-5,ASTPTGQETQY
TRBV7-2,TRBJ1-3,ASSLSTGTGNTIY
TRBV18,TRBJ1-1,ASSGQPNTEAF
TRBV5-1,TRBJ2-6,ASSAELSGANVLT
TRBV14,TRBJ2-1,ASSQALYNEQF
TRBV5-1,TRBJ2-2,ASSLGLPSNTGELF
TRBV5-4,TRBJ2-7,ASSLPGTPGHEQY
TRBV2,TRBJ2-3,ASRTRTGSTDTQY
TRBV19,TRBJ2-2,ASSQGSNTGELF
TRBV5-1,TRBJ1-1,ASSLGGVTEAF
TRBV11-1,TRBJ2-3,ASSLSGNTDTQY
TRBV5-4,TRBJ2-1,ASSSQKRDGVNEQF
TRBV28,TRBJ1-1,ASSPALPGQFFEAF
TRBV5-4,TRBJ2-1,ASRGRGLAGYEQF
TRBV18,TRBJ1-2,ASLEGEHGYT
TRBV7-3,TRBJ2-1,ASSLNPSGYNEQF
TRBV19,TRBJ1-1,ASSQNPGQVQTEAF
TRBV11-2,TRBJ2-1,ASSLVQGPYNEQF
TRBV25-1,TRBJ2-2,ASSERETGELF
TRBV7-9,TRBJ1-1,ASSSPGRGTEAF
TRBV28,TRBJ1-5,ASSSPDRGFNQPQH
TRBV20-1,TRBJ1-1,SASTEAF
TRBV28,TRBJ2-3,ASSSTEAVGPDTQY
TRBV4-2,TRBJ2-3,ASSQETGGSTDTQY
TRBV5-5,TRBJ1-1,ASSLVGTANTEAF
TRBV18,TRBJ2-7,ASSPSARGGFSTERY
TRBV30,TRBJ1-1,AWRTGTANTEAF
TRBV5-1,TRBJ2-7,ASSSGGGRAYEQY
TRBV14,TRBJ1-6,ASSHQGGSYNSPLH
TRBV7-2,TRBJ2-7,ASSLGSGSSYEQY
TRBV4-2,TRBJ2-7,ASSHMKERTYEQY
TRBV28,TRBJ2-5,ASSFHSLGLQQETQY
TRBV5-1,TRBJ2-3,ASSSNGLPAPDTQY
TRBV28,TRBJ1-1,ASSLFGWGSNEAF
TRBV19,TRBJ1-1,ASSGTMNTEAF